The 9 T cell receptor beta chains below were found in one sample sequenced in a study of human T cells and chemical hapten exposure (dated by TCRdb to the early 2020s). The library was prepared using RACE. TCRdb shows the sequencer as NextSeq 500. TCRdb itself trimmed the public reads at Q25 with fastp, ran MiXCR and retained productive beta chains. Identical CDR3 protein sequences are pooled into one entry, listed with their most common genes and DNA. The sample table lists some 82,000 distinct CDR3 sequences, around 10% of them with a count of one. The leading ten clones occupy about 4.2% of the sample. According to the study, the label for this sample's time point signals: patch test 1, 2 weeks after DPC sensitization. In the paper's terms, the treatment or condition label means: therapeutic diphenylcyclopropenone sensitization with weekly scalp DPC. The specimen comprised whole blood, sampled in connection with sensitization to the hapten diphenylcyclopropenone (DPC). All receptors derive from a woman aged 45-65 years with alopecia areata. Some clones in this sample may be carry-over from other donors' samples.

The CDR3 loop is CASSQVGSELSDTQYF. DNA for the CDR3: TGTGCCAGCAGCCAAGTGGGGTCAGAATTGTCGGATACGCAGTATTTT. V usage is TRBV4-2 and J usage is TRBJ2-3; D not resolved. V shed 1 base and J shed 6 bases, with 17 bases lying between them. The CDR3 has 16 residues. Germline V CDR1 and CDR2: LGHNA, YNFKEQ.

This sequence joins TRBV4-2 and TRBJ2-1; D possibly matches TRBD1 or TRBD2 (5 bases each). The V end was cut by 4 bases, the J end by 4 bases, with 23 bases between. CDR1 is LGHNA and CDR2 is YNFKEQ in the germline V gene. The CDR3 extends over 18 amino acids. The CDR3 sequence: CASSPPRAGIRDYNEQFF. CDR3 bases: TGTGCCAGCAGCCCTCCGCGTGCAGGGATTCGGGATTACAATGAGCAGTTCTTC.

This chain uses TRBV18 with TRBJ2-6; TRBD1 matches at 10 bases. The V gene's germline CDR1 is KGHSH and CDR2 LQKENI. Trimming took 4 bases from V and 0 from J; bases not matched to a gene: 9. The CDR3 runs to 19 residues. CDR3 in amino acids: CASSRTPGQGISGANVLTF. The DNA of the CDR3 is TGTGCCAGCTCACGGACCCCGGGACAGGGGATCTCTGGGGCCAACGTCCTGACTTTC.

This clonotype was detected only a few times. The CDR3 DNA is TGTGCCAGCAGCTTATGGGGTCAGGCCCAAGAGACCCAGTACTTC. Amino acid sequence: CASSLWGQAQETQYF. The chain employs TRBV7-9 and TRBJ2-5; D unresolved. This CDR3 has 15 residues. CDR1 and CDR2 (germline): SEHNR, FQNEAQ (reference sequence). V shed 2 bases and J shed 1 base, with 11 bases lying between them.

In this sample, this clonotype turned up many times. J is TRBJ1-1 and V is TRBV6-2 or TRBV6-3; D ambiguous. The CDR3 loop spans 15 amino acids. Per germline, CDR1 MNHEY and CDR2 SVGEGT. V lost 4 bases, J lost 4 bases, and 16 bases lay in between. The CDR3 loop reads CASSSLGRTVTEAFF. CDR3 nucleotide sequence: TGTGCCAGCAGTTCGCTCGGCCGGACGGTCACTGAAGCTTTCTTT.

This clonotype was recorded at least ten times. J is TRBJ2-1 and V is TRBV28; the D call may be TRBD1 or TRBD2 (5 bases each). Germline CDR1 reads MDHEN; CDR2 reads SYDVKM. Trimming shortened V by 2 bases and J by 1 base, and 12 bases separated the two germline ends. This CDR3 comprises 16 residues. The chain's CDR3 is CASSLLGVRSYNEQFF. The CDR3 DNA is TGTGCCAGCAGTTTACTGGGGGTGAGGTCCTACAATGAGCAGTTCTTC.

The chain joins TRBV5-1 to TRBJ2-5; 7 nucleotides match TRBD2. Germline V gives CDR1 SGHRS, CDR2 YFSETQ. V lost 2 bases, J lost 3 bases, and 10 bases stayed unmatched. The CDR3 covers 16 residues. CDR3 sequence: CASSFSSRTRKETQYF. The CDR3 DNA reads TGCGCCAGCAGCTTCTCTTCTCGGACTAGGAAAGAGACCCAGTACTTC.

Relative to its sample, this clonotype is medium-sized. The rearrangement links TRBV5-1 to TRBJ2-3; maybe TRBD2 (5 bases). Germline V gene data show CDR1 as SGHRS and CDR2 as YFSETQ. This CDR3 spans 14 amino acids. Trimming cost V 4 bases and J 5 bases, with 14 bases left between them. CDR3 amino acids: CASSVDLGRDTQYF. CDR3 bases: TGCGCCAGCAGCGTGGACTTGGGCCGAGATACGCAGTATTTT.

Here the CDR3 DNA reads TGCGCCAGCAGCCAAGCCGGACGGAGTAACTATGGCTACACCTTC. Protein product: CASSQAGRSNYGYTF. The gene calls are TRBV4-3 and TRBJ1-2, with D hard to call. This CDR3 contains 15 residues. The V gene lost 1 base and the J gene lost 1 base, with 10 bases spanning the gap. Germline V lookup: CDR1 LGHNA, CDR2 YSLEER.